Listed below are T cell receptor beta chains from one sample, sequenced in a study of CD8 T cells in ankylosing spondylitis. Each CDR3 protein is one row after TCRdb ran MiXCR on the 5' RACE reads. The sample has about 330,000 distinct CDR3 sequences, approximately 8% seen once; the top ten hold less than 15%. Sequencing was done on a sample of blood, either unsorted or a sorted T cell fraction (not recorded which). Receptor source: a male donor with ankylosing spondylitis. Both conserved end residues are part of each CDR3. Each record gives: clone size, J gene, CDR3 length, V gene, D gene, CDR3 DNA, CDR3 protein. The D gene is left open where the match is weak. Clone sizes are given selectively: once, few, many, or a class where the clone is expanded.

few TRBJ1-2 12 TRBV12-3/TRBV12-4 - TGTGCCAGCAGTCCCCGACTAGATGGCTACACCTTC CASSPRLDGYTF
many TRBJ2-5 18 TRBV29-1 TRBD2 TGCAGCGTTAGATGGGGGACGGTGGAAGCGGGAGGGCCGGAGACCCAGTACTTC CSVRWGTVEAGGPETQYF
few TRBJ2-1 15 TRBV10-3 - TGTGCCATCAGTGAGAGGTTAGCGGAGTACAATGAGCAGTTCTTC CAISERLAEYNEQFF
- TRBJ2-1 12 TRBV24-1 - TGTGCCACCAGTGCCCGTGACCGTGAGTCGTTCTTC CATSARDRESFF
many TRBJ1-3 11 TRBV4-1 - TGCGCCAGCAGCCAGAGGAACACCATATATTTT CASSQRNTIYF
many TRBJ1-1 14 TRBV4-1 - TGCGCCAGCAGTACCAGGGGATTGAACACTGAAGCTTTCTTT CASSTRGLNTEAFF
- TRBJ1-1 14 TRBV27 TRBD1 TGTGCCAGCAGTTTACATACAGGGGGCACTGAAGCTTTCTTT CASSLHTGGTEAFF
- TRBJ2-1 15 TRBV20-1 TRBD1 TGCAGTGCTAGAAGGCCGGGACAGGTTCTTGGTGAGCAGTTCTTC CSARRPGQVLGEQFF
few TRBJ2-2 14 TRBV2 - TGTGCCAGCAGACGACAGGTTAACACCGGGGAGCTGTTTTTT CASRRQVNTGELFF
few TRBJ2-7 16 TRBV3-1 TRBD2 TGTGCCAGCAGCCGAGGACTAGCGGGGGACCCCTACGAGCAGTACTTC CASSRGLAGDPYEQYF
- TRBJ2-1 16 TRBV18 - TGTGCCAGCTCACCACCAAGGGGTTTTAGCTACAATGAGCAGTTCTTC CASSPPRGFSYNEQFF
few TRBJ2-1 14 TRBV19 TRBD2 TGTGCCAGTAGTAACCGGCGGGAGTTTAAAGAGCAGTTCTTC CASSNRREFKEQFF
few TRBJ2-3 15 TRBV7-3 TRBD2 TGTGCCAGCAGGTCCGGGACTAGCGGAACAGATACGCAGTATTTT CASRSGTSGTDTQYF
many TRBJ2-7 15 TRBV27 TRBD2 TGTGCCAGCAGTTTATCACCGGGAGGGCCTTACGAGCAGTACTTC CASSLSPGGPYEQYF
- TRBJ1-2 14 TRBV29-1 - TGCAGCGTTGAACGGGCAGGACCCAACTATGGCTACACCTTC CSVERAGPNYGYTF
few TRBJ2-3 16 TRBV12-5 TRBD1 TGTGCTAGTGGTTTCTCTCGGACAGGGAGGACAGATACGCAGTATTTT CASGFSRTGRTDTQYF
many TRBJ2-1 14 TRBV29-1 - TGCAGCGTTAGCCCCGATACCGCCGTGGCTGAGCAGTTCTTC CSVSPDTAVAEQFF
- TRBJ2-3 14 TRBV29-1 - TGCAGCGTTGTAGCGATCATGGTTGTAGATACGCAGTATTTT CSVVAIMVVDTQYF
- TRBJ1-5 14 TRBV27 - TGTGCCAGCAGTAACTTCAGGGGTATTGAGCCCCAGCATTTT CASSNFRGIEPQHF
- TRBJ1-1 15 TRBV19 - TGTGCCAGTAGCAGGGCCGGGACACCGAACACTGAAGCTTTCTTT CASSRAGTPNTEAFF
few TRBJ2-7 13 TRBV20-1 - TGCAGTGCTAGAATGCAGGGGGGCTACGAGCAGTACTTC CSARMQGGYEQYF
many TRBJ2-3 16 TRBV12-3/TRBV12-4 TRBD2 TGTGCCAGCAGTTTCCCCCGGGAGGGCCGCACAGATACGCAGTATTTT CASSFPREGRTDTQYF
many TRBJ1-1 14 TRBV4-1 - TGCGCCAGCAGAGGACAGCTAAAGAACACTGAAGCTTTCTTT CASRGQLKNTEAFF
- TRBJ1-2 12 TRBV28 - TGTGCCAGCAGTTTAAGGGTTTATGGCTACACCTTC CASSLRVYGYTF
many TRBJ2-5 14 TRBV9 - TGTGCCAGCAGCGTACGAGCATCGGGAGAGACCCAGTACTTC CASSVRASGETQYF
- TRBJ2-1 19 TRBV23-1 TRBD1 TGCGCCAGCAGGACCCGGGACAGGGAACCTCGGCTCCCCTACAATGAGCAGTTCTTC CASRTRDREPRLPYNEQFF
many TRBJ1-5 13 TRBV29-1 TRBD1 TGCAGCGCCGGTGACAGGGCCGGTCAGCCCCAGCATTTT CSAGDRAGQPQHF
many TRBJ1-1 15 TRBV5-1 - TGCGCCAGCAGCTTTGTCGGGGACATGAAAACTGAAGCTTTCTTT CASSFVGDMKTEAFF
few TRBJ1-1 15 TRBV5-4 - TGTGCCAGCAGCTTGGGGGACTTAGGGGACACTGAAGCTTTCTTT CASSLGDLGDTEAFF
few TRBJ2-7 14 TRBV18 - TGTGCCAGCTCACCCTCGGGCAAAGGTTACGAGCAGTACTTC CASSPSGKGYEQYF
- TRBJ2-1 11 TRBV27 - TGTGCCAGCAGCCAAGGGGGTCCCTGGTTCTTC CASSQGGPWFF
- TRBJ1-2 13 TRBV6-6 - TGTGCCAGCAGTTCGCAGACTCCCTATGGCTACACCTTC CASSSQTPYGYTF
few TRBJ1-2 13 TRBV10-3 TRBD1 TGTGCCATCAGTGAACAGGGGGTCGGTGGCTACACCTTC CAISEQGVGGYTF
few TRBJ2-1 19 TRBV4-3 TRBD1 TGCGCCAGCAGCCAAGACCCCTACCTCCTTGCCGGGACAGACAATGAGCAGTTCTTC CASSQDPYLLAGTDNEQFF
- TRBJ2-2 15 TRBV7-9 TRBD2 TGTGCCAGAACCCCTAGCGGGAGGCACACCGGGGAGCTGTTTTTT CARTPSGRHTGELFF
few TRBJ2-7 14 TRBV9 TRBD1 TGTGCCAGCAGCGTAGGCAGGGGGATGGGCGAGCAGTACTTC CASSVGRGMGEQYF
few TRBJ2-3 18 TRBV12-3/TRBV12-4 TRBD1 TGTGCCAGCAGTTTAGATGCGCGTGGGACAGGGGGTTATGATACGCAGTATTTT CASSLDARGTGGYDTQYF
few TRBJ2-7 12 TRBV2 - TGTGCCAGCAGTGAAGGACTATTCGAGCAGTACTTC CASSEGLFEQYF
many TRBJ2-1 18 TRBV2 TRBD2 TGTGCCAGCAGTATGACGAGCACTAGCGGGAGCTCCTACAATGAGCAGTTCTTC CASSMTSTSGSSYNEQFF
few TRBJ1-4 17 TRBV5-1 TRBD1 TGCGCCAGCAGCTTGGGTCCGGAGACAGGGTCTAATGAAAAACTGTTTTTT CASSLGPETGSNEKLFF
few TRBJ2-3 17 TRBV18 TRBD2 TGTGCCAGCTCACCGTCCTTAGCGGGAGGTAGCACAGATACGCAGTATTTT CASSPSLAGGSTDTQYF
many TRBJ2-1 14 TRBV24-1 - TGTGCCACCAGTGGGGCAGGGGCTGGCGATGAGCAGTTCTTC CATSGAGAGDEQFF
many TRBJ2-2 15 TRBV5-1 - TGCGCCAGCAGCTTGATTCAGTTTGTTGGCGGGGAGCTGTTTTTT CASSLIQFVGGELFF
many TRBJ2-5 13 TRBV10-3 TRBD2 TGTGCCATCGCCGGCGGGAGATTCGAGACCCAGTACTTC CAIAGGRFETQYF
many TRBJ1-2 13 TRBV5-1 TRBD1 TGCGCCAGCAGCTCCGGGACAGACTATGGCTACACCTTC CASSSGTDYGYTF
few TRBJ2-6 15 TRBV12-3/TRBV12-4 - TGTGCCAGCAGATTGACAGGACCTGGGGCCAACGTCCTGACTTTC CASRLTGPGANVLTF
many TRBJ1-6 11 TRBV20-1 - TGCAGTGCTAGGGCAGGGAGGGGCCTCCACTTT CSARAGRGLHF
many TRBJ1-2 14 TRBV7-8 TRBD1 TGTGCCAGCAGCTCTAGCGGACAGGGGGATGGCTACACCTTC CASSSSGQGDGYTF